Following are 9 T cell receptor beta chains from one sample sequenced in a study of cytomegalovirus exposure and HLA in healthy donors. Researchers ran the PCR with 60 Vbeta and 13 Jbeta primers. The data were produced by immunoSEQ multiplex PCR, yet TCRdb's version contains in-frame clones alone and is incomplete. In the table there are some 92,000 clones, 75% to 85% of which are singletons. Sequenced sample: PBMCs. The receptors shown here come from a man younger than 35 in good health and CMV-seropositive.

V usage is TRBV19 and J usage is TRBJ1-4, with D hard to call. CDR1 and CDR2 from the germline V gene are LNHDA and SQIVND (reference sequence). This CDR3 is 16 amino acids long. The germline V and J ends were trimmed by 5 bases and 0 bases, with 13 bases remaining between them. The CDR3 sequence is CASSLSKSATNEKLFF. DNA for the CDR3: TGTGCCAGTAGTCTGTCGAAGTCAGCAACTAATGAAAAACTGTTTTTT.

The rearrangement links TRBV5-1 to TRBJ2-5; 16 nucleotides align to TRBD2. This CDR3 contains 17 residues. Germline CDR1 reads SGHRS; CDR2 reads YFSETQ. Trimming cost V 4 bases and J 5 bases; bases outside gene matches: 8. CDR3 in DNA: TGCGCCAGCAGCCCCGGGACTAGCGGGGGGGCCCACGAGACCCAGTACTTC. This sequence encodes CASSPGTSGGAHETQYF. Based on the CDR3 plus reference TRBV5-1 and TRBJ2-5, the full variable domain is KAGVTQTPRYLIKTRGQQVTLSCSPISGHRSVSWYQQTPGQGLQFLFEYFSETQRNKGNFPGRFSGRQFSNSRSEMNVSTLELGDSALYLCASSPGTSGGAHETQYFGPGTRLLVL.

This clone was counted a few times. The gene calls are TRBV5-4 and TRBJ2-7, with TRBD1 matching 7 bases. The CDR3 is made up of 15 amino acids. Trimming at V came to 4 bases and at J to 0 bases, leaving 7 bases not matched to a gene. In germline, CDR1 is SGHNT, CDR2 YYREEE (reference sequence). The CDR3 coding sequence is TGTGCCAGCAGCCACGGACAGGATAGCTCCTACGAGCAGTACTTC. Its translation: CASSHGQDSSYEQYF.

This chain joins TRBV28 and TRBJ2-5; 7 bases are shared with TRBD1. V dropped 5 bases and J dropped 2; count of bases not matched to a gene: 8. Germline assignment: CDR1 MDHEN and CDR2 SYDVKM. The CDR3 loop spans 15 amino acids. The CDR3 DNA reads as TGTGCCAGCAGTCCTACCGACAGGGATCAAGAGACCCAGTACTTC. Translating gives CASSPTDRDQETQYF.

This chain uses TRBV30 with TRBJ2-1; D might be TRBD2 (5 bases). Trimming removed 0 bases at V and 6 bases at J, with 12 bases between. Germline V gene lookup returns CDR1 GTSNPN and CDR2 SVGIG (reference sequence). The CDR3 contains 14 residues. The CDR3 loop is CAWSVPRLANEQFF. In DNA form, the CDR3 reads TGTGCCTGGAGTGTACCTCGGCTAGCCAATGAGCAGTTCTTC.

This clone has only a few counts. The chain employs TRBV10-2 and TRBJ1-1, with 7 nucleotides matching TRBD1. Trimming removed 3 bases from V and 2 bases from J; junction bases left unmatched: 0. Looked up from germline, CDR1 is WSHSY and CDR2 is SAAADI. CDR3 size: 13 residues. CDR3 in DNA: TGCGCCAGCAGTGAAGGGGGCAACACTGAAGCTTTCTTT. Translated, it gives CASSEGGNTEAFF.

The chain uses TRBV2 and TRBJ2-3; 9 bases are shared with TRBD2. Germline lookup yields CDR1 SNHLY and CDR2 FYNNEI. The CDR3 is 19 residues long. V dropped 8 bases and J dropped 0; count of bases not matched to a gene: 18. The CDR3 here is CASGWMGISGGTSTDTQYF. CDR3 nucleotide sequence: TGTGCCAGCGGGTGGATGGGAATTAGCGGGGGAACTAGCACAGATACGCAGTATTTT.

The rearrangement joins TRBV30 to TRBJ2-6, with TRBD1 as a possible D gene (6 bases). Germline values: CDR1 GTSNPN, CDR2 SVGIG (reference sequence). The CDR3 consists of 13 residues. V was trimmed by 6 bases and J by 3 bases, leaving 9 bases between them. CDR3 in DNA: TGTGCCTGTGGGGGCGGTGGGGCCAACGTCCTGACTTTC. Its translation is CACGGGGANVLTF.

V and J are TRBV7-9 and TRBJ1-5; the D gene is possibly TRBD1 (5 bases). The CDR3 spans 16 residues. V was clipped by 5 bases and J by 2 bases, with 16 bases between them. Germline assignment: CDR1 SEHNR and CDR2 FQNEAQ (reference sequence). CDR3 sequence reads: CASSGPTARGNQPQHF. The CDR3 DNA is TGTGCCAGCAGCGGCCCCACAGCCAGGGGCAATCAGCCCCAGCATTTT.